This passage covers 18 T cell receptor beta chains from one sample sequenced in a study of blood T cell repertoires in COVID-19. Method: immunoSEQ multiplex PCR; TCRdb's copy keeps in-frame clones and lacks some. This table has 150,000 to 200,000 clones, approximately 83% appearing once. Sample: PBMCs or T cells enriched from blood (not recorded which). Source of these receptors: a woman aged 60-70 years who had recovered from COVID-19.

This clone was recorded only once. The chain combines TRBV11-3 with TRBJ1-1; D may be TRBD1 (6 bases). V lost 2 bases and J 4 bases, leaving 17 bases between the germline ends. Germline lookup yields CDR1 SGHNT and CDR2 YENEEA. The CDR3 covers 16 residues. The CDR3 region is CASSLQGQHSFTEAFF. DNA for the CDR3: TGTGCCAGCAGCTTACAAGGACAGCATTCCTTCACTGAAGCTTTCTTT. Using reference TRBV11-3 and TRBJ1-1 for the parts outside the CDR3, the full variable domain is EAGVVQSPRYKIIEKKQPVAFWCNPISGHNTLYWYLQNLGQGPELLIRYENEEAVDDSQLPKDRFSAERLKGVDSTLKIQPAELGDSAVYLCASSLQGQHSFTEAFFGQGTRLTVV.

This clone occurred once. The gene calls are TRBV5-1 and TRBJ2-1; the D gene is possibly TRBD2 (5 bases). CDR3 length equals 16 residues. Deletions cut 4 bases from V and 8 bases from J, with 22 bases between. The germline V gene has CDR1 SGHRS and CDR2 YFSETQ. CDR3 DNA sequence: TGCGCCAGCAGCACCGGTTTAGCCGGGGATAGGGATGAGCAGTTCTTC. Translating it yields CASSTGLAGDRDEQFF.

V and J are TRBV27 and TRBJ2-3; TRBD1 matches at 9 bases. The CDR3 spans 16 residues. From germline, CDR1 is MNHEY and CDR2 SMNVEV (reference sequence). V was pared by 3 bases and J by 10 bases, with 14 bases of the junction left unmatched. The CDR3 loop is CASSFHGTGLSLPQYF. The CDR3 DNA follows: TGTGCCAGCAGTTTCCACGGGACAGGGCTTTCTTTGCCGCAGTATTTT.

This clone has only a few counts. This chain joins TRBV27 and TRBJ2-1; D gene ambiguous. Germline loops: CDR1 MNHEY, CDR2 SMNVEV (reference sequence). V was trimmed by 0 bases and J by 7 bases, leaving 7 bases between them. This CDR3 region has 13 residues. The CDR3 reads CASSLSSGNEQFF. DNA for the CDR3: TGTGCCAGCAGTTTATCCTCCGGTAATGAGCAGTTCTTC.

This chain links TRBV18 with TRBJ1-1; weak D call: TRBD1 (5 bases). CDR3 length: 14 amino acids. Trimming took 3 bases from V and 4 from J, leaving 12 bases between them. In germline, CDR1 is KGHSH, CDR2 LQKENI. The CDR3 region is CASSPTGLSTEAFF. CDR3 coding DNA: TGTGCCAGCTCACCCACAGGATTAAGCACTGAAGCTTTCTTT.

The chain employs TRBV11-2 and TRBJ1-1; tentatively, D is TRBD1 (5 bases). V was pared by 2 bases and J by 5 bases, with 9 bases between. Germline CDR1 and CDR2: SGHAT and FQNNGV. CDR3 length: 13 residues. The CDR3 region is CASSLYGGTEAFF. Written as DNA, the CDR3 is TGTGCCAGCAGCTTATATGGGGGGACTGAAGCTTTCTTT.

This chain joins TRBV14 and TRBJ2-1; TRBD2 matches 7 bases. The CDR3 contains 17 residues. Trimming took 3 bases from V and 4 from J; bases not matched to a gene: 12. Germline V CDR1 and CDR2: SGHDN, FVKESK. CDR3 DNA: TGTGCCAGCAGCCAGATGGAAGGAGCGGGGCCTTACAATGAGCAGTTCTTC. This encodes CASSQMEGAGPYNEQFF.

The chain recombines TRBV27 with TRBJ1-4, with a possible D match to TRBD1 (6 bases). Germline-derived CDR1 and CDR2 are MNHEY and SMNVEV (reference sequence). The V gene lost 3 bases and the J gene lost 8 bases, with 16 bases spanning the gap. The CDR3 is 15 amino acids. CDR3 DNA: TGTGCCAGCAGTTTGGGGGCGGGAGGGTCGGAAAAACTGTTTTTT. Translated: CASSLGAGGSEKLFF.

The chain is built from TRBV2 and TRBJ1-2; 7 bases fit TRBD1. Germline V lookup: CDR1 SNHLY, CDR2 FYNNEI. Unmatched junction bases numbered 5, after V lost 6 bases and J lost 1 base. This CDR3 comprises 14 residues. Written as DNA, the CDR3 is TGTGCCAGCAGAAGGGACAGAATTAACTATGGCTACACCTTC. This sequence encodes CASRRDRINYGYTF.

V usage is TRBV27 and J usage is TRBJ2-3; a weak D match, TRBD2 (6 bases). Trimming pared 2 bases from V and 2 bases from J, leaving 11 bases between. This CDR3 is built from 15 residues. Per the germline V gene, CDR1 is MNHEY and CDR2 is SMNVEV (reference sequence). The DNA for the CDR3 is TGTGCCAGCAGTTTAAATGGGGGGACCACAGATACGCAGTATTTT. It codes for CASSLNGGTTDTQYF.

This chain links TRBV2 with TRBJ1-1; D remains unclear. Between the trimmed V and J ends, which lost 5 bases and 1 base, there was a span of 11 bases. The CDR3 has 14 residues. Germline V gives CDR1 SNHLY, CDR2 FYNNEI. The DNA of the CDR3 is TGTGCCAGCAGTCGGTCCCCCGGGAACACTGAAGCTTTCTTT. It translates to CASSRSPGNTEAFF.

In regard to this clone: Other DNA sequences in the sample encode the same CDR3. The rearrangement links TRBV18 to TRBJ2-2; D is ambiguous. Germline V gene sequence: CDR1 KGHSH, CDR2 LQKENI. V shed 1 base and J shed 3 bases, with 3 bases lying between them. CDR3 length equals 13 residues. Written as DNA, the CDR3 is TGTGCCAGCTCACCACGCGACACCGGGGAGCTGTTTTTT. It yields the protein CASSPRDTGELFF.

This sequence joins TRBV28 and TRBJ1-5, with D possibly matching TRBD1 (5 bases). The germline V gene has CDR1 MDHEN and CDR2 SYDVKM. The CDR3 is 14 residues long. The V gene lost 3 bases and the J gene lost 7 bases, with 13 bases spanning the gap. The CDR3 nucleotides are TGTGCCAGCAGTTTTAAAGGGGTAGGGCAGCCCCAGCATTTT. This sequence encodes CASSFKGVGQPQHF.

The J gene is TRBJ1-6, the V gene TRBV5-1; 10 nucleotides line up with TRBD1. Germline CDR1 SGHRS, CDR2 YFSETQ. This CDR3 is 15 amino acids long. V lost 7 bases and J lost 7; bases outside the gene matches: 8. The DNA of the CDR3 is TGCGCCAGCGGGACCGGGACAGGGGAAAATTCACCCCTCCACTTT. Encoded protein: CASGTGTGENSPLHF.

CDR3 in amino acids: CASSPLGLAGEETQYF. The DNA for the CDR3 is TGTGCCAGTAGTCCCCTCGGACTAGCGGGAGAAGAGACCCAGTACTTC. The V gene is TRBV19, the J gene TRBJ2-5; TRBD2 matches at 13 bases. Germline CDR1 and CDR2: LNHDA and SQIVND (reference sequence). The ends lost 5 bases at V and 3 bases at J; junction bases unmatched: 6. The CDR3 extends over 16 amino acids.

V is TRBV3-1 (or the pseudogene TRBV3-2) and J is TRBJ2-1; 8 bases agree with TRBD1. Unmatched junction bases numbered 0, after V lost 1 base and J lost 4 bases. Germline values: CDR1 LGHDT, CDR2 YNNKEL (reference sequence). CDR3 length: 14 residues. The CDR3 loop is CASSQGQGYNEQFF. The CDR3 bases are TGTGCCAGCAGCCAAGGACAGGGGTACAATGAGCAGTTCTTC.

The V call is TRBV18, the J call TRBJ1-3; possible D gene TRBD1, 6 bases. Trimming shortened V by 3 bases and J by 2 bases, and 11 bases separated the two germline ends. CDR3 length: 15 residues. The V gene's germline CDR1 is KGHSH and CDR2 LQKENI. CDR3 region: CASSPSRTAGNTIYF. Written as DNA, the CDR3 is TGTGCCAGCTCACCGTCCCGGACAGCTGGAAACACCATATATTTT.

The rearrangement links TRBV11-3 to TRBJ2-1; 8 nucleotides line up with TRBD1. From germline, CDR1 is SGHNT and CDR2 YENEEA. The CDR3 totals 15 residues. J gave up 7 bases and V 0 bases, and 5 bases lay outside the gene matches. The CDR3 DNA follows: TGTGCCAGCAGCTTAGATGGCAGGGGGCGGAATGAGCAGTTCTTC. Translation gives CASSLDGRGRNEQFF.